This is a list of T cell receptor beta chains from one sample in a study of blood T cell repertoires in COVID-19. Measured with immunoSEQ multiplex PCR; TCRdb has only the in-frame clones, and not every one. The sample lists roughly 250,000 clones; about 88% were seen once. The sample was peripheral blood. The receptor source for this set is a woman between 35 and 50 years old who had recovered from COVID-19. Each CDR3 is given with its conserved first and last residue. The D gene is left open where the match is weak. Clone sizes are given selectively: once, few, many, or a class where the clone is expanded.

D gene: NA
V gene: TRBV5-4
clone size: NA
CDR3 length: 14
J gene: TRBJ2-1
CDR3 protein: CASSLTYNHNEQFF
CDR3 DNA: TGTGCCAGCAGCTTAACATATAACCACAATGAGCAGTTCTTC

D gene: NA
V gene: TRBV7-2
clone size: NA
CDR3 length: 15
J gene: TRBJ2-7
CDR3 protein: CASSLSGRNSYEQYF
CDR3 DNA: TGTGCCAGCAGCTTATCTGGCAGGAACTCCTACGAGCAGTACTTC

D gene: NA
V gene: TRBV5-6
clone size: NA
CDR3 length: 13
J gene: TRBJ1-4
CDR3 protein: CASSLASGGEVFF
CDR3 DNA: TGTGCCAGCAGCTTGGCCTCAGGAGGCGAGGTGTTTTTT

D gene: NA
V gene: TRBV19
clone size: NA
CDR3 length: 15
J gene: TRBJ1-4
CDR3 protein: CASSIGGLANEKLFF
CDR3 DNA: TGTGCCAGTAGTATCGGCGGGCTCGCTAATGAAAAACTGTTTTTT

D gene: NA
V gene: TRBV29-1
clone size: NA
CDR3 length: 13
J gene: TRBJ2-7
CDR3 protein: CSVGGDGAYEQYF
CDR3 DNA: TGCAGCGTTGGGGGGGACGGAGCCTACGAGCAGTACTTC

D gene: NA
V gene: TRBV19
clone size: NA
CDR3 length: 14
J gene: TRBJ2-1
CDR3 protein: CASRRGDYNNEQFF
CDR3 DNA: TGTGCCAGTAGGAGGGGGGACTATAACAATGAGCAGTTCTTC

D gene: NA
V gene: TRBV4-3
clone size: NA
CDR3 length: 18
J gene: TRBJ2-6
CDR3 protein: CASSQDEVRGSGANVLTF
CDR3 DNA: TGCGCCAGCAGCCAAGATGAGGTTCGAGGGTCTGGGGCCAACGTCCTGACTTTC

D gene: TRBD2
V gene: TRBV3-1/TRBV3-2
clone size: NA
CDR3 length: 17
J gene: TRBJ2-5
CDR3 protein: CASSQDGSGGRKETQYF
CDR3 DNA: TGTGCCAGCAGCCAAGACGGTAGCGGGGGACGTAAAGAGACCCAGTACTTC

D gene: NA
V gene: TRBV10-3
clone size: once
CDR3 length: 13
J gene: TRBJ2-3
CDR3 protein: CAISGRETDTQYF
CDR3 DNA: TGTGCCATCAGTGGACGGGAGACAGATACGCAGTATTTT

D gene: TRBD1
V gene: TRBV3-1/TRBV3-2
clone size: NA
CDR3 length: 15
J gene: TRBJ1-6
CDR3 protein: CASSQGGGGATPLHF
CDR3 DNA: TGTGCCAGCAGCCAAGGAGGAGGGGGCGCGACACCCCTCCACTTT

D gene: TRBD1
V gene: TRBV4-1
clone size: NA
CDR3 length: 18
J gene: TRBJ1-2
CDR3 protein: CASSRGMTGESSNYGYTF
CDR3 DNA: TGCGCCAGCAGCCGGGGGATGACAGGGGAGAGCTCTAACTATGGCTACACCTTC

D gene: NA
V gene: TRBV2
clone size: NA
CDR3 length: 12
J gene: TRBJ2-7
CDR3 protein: CASAGAAYEQYF
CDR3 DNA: TGTGCCAGCGCAGGGGCGGCGTACGAGCAGTACTTC

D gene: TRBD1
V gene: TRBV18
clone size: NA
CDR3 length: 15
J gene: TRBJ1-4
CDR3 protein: CASSPRGQDAEKLFF
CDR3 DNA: TGTGCCAGCTCACCACGGGGACAGGACGCTGAAAAACTGTTTTTT

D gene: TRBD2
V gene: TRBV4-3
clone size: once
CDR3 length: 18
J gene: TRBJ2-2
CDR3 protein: CASSQNGGTSGHTGELFF
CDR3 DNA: TGCGCCAGCAGCCAAAATGGGGGGACTAGCGGGCACACCGGGGAGCTGTTTTTT

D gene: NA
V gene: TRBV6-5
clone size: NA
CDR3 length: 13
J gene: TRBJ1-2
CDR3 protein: CASEGHLNYGYTF
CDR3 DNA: TGTGCCAGCGAGGGACATCTGAACTATGGCTACACCTTC

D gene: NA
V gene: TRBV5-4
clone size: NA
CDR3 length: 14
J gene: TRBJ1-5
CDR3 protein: CASSSYGSNQPQHF
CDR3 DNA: TGTGCCAGCAGTAGCTACGGTAGCAATCAGCCCCAGCATTTT

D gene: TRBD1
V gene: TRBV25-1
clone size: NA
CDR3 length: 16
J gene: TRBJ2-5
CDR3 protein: CASIGTGTLRGETQYF
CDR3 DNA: TGTGCCAGCATCGGGACAGGGACTCTTCGGGGAGAGACCCAGTACTTC

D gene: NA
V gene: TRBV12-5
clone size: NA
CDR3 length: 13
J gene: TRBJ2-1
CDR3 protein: CASGPTRWGEQFF
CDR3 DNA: TGTGCTAGTGGTCCTACTAGATGGGGTGAGCAGTTCTTC

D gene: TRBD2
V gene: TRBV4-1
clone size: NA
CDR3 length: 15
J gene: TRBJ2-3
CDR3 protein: CASRTSGGAADTQYF
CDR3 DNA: TGCGCCAGCAGAACAAGCGGGGGGGCAGCAGATACGCAGTATTTT

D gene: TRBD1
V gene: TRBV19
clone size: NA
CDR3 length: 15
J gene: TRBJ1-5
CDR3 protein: CASSTGQGASQPQHF
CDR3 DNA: TGTGCCAGTAGTACTGGACAGGGGGCTAGTCAGCCCCAGCATTTT

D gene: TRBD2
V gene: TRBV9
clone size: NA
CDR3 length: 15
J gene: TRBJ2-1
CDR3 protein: CASSDSGGPYNEQFF
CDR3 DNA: TGTGCCAGCAGCGATTCGGGAGGGCCCTACAATGAGCAGTTCTTC

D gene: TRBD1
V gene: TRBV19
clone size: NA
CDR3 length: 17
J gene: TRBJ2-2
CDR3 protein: CASSTVTGGANTGELFF
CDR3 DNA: TGTGCCAGTAGTACCGTTACAGGGGGCGCGAACACCGGGGAGCTGTTTTTT

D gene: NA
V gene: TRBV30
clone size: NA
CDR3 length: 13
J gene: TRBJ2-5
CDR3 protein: CAWSVRVSETQYF
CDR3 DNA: TGTGCCTGGAGTGTGAGGGTGTCGGAGACCCAGTACTTC

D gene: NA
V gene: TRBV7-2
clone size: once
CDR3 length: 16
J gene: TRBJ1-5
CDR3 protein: CASSLVAGASNQPQHF
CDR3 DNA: TGTGCCAGCAGCTTAGTGGCAGGGGCGAGCAATCAGCCCCAGCATTTT

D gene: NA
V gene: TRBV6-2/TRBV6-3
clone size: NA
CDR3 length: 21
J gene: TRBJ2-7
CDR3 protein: CASSSPTPLRKGGNPYYEQYF
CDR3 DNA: TGTGCCAGCAGTTCTCCAACCCCCTTAAGGAAGGGGGGGAACCCGTACTACGAGCAGTACTTC